This TCR beta chain was captured in a study of spatial heterogeneity in lung cancer. Whole-study context: Every unique TCR and UMI combination, on average, appeared more than ten times in raw reads. Overall study findings and caveats: Ubiquitous expanded tumor TCRs were observed in blood more at resection than follow-up.

Germline CDR1 MGHRA, CDR2 YSYEKL. Deletions cut 2 bases from V and 4 bases from J, with 20 bases between. There are 18 residues in the CDR3. The presence of a unique molecular identifier marked each TCR cDNA molecule. TCRdb redid the calling of the 5' RACE reads with MiXCR, one entry per CDR3 protein. The data show about 38,000 distinct CDR3 sequences, less than 6% seen once. Described time point: sample taken at primary tumor resection. Whole RNA came from tumor, nontumor lung or frozen PBMC and was sequenced without being sorted. Samples were obtained from about 75 donors, all untreated early-stage non-small cell lung cancer patients. In its sample, this clonotype was seen a few times. Its cognate antigen is unknown.

The specimen was PBMCs, collected at surgery. V is TRBV4-1 and J is TRBJ1-4; D unresolved. The TCR originated in a male donor with early-stage non-small cell lung cancer. CDR3: CASSQIMRSSVNNEKLFF. DNA for the CDR3: TGCGCCAGCAGCCAAATAATGCGCAGTTCAGTTAATAATGAAAAACTGTTTTTT.